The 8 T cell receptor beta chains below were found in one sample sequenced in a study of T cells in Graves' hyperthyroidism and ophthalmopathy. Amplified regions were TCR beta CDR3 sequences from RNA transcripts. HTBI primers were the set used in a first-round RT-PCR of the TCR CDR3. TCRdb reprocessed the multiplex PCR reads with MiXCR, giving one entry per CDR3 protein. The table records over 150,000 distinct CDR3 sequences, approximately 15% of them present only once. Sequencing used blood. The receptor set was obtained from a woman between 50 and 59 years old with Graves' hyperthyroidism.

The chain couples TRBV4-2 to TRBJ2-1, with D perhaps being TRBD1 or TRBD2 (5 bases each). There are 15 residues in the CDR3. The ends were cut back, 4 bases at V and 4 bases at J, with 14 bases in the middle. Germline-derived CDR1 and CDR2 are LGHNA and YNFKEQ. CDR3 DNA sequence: TGTGCCAGCAGCCTTGCCGGGACGCAATACAATGAGCAGTTCTTC. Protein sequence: CASSLAGTQYNEQFF.

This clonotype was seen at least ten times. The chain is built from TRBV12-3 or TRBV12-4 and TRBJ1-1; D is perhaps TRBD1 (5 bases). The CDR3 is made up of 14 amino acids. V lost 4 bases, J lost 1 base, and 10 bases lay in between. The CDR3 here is CASSSYGANTEAFF. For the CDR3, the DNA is TGTGCCAGCAGTTCTTACGGGGCGAACACTGAAGCTTTCTTT.

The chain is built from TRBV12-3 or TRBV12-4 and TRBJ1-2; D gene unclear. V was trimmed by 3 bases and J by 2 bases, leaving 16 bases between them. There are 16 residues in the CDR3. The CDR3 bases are TGTGCCAGCAGTTTGCAACCGACGGCAGCCAACTATGGCTACACCTTC. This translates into CASSLQPTAANYGYTF.

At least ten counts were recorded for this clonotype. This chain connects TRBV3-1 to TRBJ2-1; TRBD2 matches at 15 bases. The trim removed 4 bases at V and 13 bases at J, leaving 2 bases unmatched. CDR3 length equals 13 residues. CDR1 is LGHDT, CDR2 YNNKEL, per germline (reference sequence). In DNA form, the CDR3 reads TGTGCCAGCAGCCGGACTAGCGGGGGGGCCCAGTTCTTC. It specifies CASSRTSGGAQFF.

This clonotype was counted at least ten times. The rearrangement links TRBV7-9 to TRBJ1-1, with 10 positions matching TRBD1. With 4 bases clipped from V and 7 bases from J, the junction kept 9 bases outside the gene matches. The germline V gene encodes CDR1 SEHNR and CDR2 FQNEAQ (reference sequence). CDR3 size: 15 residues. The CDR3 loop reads CASSSGQGRTLEAFF. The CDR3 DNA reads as TGTGCCAGCAGCTCGGGACAGGGGCGAACTCTTGAAGCTTTCTTT.

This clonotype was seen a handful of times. This CDR3 reads CSVRGGALSGNTIYF. In nucleotides, the CDR3 is TGCAGCGTCCGTGGGGGGGCCCTATCTGGAAACACCATATATTTT. The chain uses TRBV29-1 and TRBJ1-3; D might be TRBD1 (6 bases). CDR1 SQVTM and CDR2 ANQGSEA come from the germline V gene. V was clipped by 6 bases and J by 1 base, with 16 bases between them. The CDR3 totals 15 residues.

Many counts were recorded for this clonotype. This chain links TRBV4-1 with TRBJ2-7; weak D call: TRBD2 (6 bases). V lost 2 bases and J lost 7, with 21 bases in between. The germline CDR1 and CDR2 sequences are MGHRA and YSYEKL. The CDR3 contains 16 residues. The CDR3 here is CASSQSRGNPAGEQYF. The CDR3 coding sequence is TGCGCCAGCAGCCAATCGCGCGGGAATCCCGCGGGGGAGCAGTACTTC.

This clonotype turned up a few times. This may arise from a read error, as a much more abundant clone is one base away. The DNA of the CDR3 is TGTGCCAGCACCGAGGCCCTGGGGATGGCTGAAGCTTTCTTT. Protein product: CASTEALGMAEAFF. The gene calls are TRBV2 and TRBJ1-1; D unclear. This CDR3 is 14 amino acids long. Trimming left V 7 bases short and J 6 bases short, with 18 bases between. Per germline, CDR1 SNHLY and CDR2 FYNNEI.